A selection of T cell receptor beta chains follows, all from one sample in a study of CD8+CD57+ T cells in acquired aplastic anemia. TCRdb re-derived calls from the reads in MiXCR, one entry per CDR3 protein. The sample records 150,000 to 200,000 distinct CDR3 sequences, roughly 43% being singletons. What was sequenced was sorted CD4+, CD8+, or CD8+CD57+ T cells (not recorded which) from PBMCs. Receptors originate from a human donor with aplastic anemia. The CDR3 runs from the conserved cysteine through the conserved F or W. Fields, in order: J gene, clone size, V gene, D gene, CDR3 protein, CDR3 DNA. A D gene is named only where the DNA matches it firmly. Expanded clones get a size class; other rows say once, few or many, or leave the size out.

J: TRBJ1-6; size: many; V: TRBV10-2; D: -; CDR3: CASSEPPLGNSPLHF; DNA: TGCGCCAGCAGTGAGCCTCCCCTAGGGAACTCACCCCTCCACTTT
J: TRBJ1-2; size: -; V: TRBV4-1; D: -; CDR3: CASSQGELNYGYTF; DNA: TGCGCCAGCAGCCAAGGGGAGCTTAACTATGGCTACACCTTC
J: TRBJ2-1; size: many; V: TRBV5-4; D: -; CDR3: CASSSPRTPYNEQFF; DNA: TGTGCCAGCAGCTCCCCACGGACCCCTTACAATGAGCAGTTCTTC
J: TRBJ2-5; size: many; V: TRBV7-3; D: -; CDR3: CASSSAGPLGVETQYF; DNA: TGTGCCAGCAGCTCCGCAGGGCCCCTTGGGGTAGAGACCCAGTACTTC
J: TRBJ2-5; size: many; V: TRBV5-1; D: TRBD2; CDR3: CASSLERTSGGQETQYF; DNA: TGCGCCAGCAGCTTGGAGAGGACTAGCGGGGGCCAAGAGACCCAGTACTTC
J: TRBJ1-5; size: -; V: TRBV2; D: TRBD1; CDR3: CASSETGVGQPQHF; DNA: TGTGCCAGCAGTGAGACAGGGGTGGGCCAGCCCCAGCATTTT
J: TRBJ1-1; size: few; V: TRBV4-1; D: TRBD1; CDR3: CASSQSGGLNTEAFF; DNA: TGCGCCAGCAGCCAGTCAGGGGGCTTAAACACTGAAGCTTTCTTT
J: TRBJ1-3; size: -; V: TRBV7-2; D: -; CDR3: CASRRDRRSGNTIYF; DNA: TGTGCCAGCAGACGGGACCGACGCTCTGGAAACACCATATATTTT
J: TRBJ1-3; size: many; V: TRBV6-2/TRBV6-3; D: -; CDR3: CASSMDTGNTIYF; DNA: TGTGCCAGCTCCATGGATACTGGAAACACCATATATTTT
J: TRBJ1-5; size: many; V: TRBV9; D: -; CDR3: CASSVGGGGSNQPQHF; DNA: TGTGCCAGCAGCGTAGGTGGCGGGGGTAGCAATCAGCCCCAGCATTTT
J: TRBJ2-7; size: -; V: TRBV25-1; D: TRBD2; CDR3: CASSTTSGRNHPYEQYF; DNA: TGTGCCAGCAGTACGACTAGCGGGAGAAACCACCCCTACGAGCAGTACTTC
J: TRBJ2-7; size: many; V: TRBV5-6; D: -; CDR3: CASSPTRSYEQYF; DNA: TGTGCCAGCAGCCCAACGCGCTCCTACGAGCAGTACTTC
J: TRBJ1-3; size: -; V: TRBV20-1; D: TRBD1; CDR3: CSVTQGALGNTIYF; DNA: TGCAGTGTGACACAGGGGGCGCTTGGAAACACCATATATTTT
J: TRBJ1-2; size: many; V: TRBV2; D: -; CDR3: CASSEVYGDYGYTF; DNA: TGTGCCAGCAGTGAAGTGTACGGTGACTATGGCTACACCTTC
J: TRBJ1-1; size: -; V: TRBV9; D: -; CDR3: CASSVEPRPTEAFF; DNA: TGTGCCAGCAGCGTAGAGCCCCGTCCAACTGAAGCTTTCTTT
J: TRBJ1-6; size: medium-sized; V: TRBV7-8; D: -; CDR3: CASSLGYNSPLHF; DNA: TGTGCCAGCAGCCTGGGGTATAATTCACCCCTCCACTTT
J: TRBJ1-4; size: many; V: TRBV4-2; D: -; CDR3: CASSQTGRDEKLFF; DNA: TGTGCCAGCAGCCAGACAGGAAGGGATGAAAAACTGTTTTTT
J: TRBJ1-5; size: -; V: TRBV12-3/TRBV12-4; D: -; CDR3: CASSGDNQPQHF; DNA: TGTGCCAGCAGTGGCGATAATCAGCCCCAGCATTTT
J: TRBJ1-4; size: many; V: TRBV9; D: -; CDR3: CASSVRGTNEKLFF; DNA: TGTGCCAGCAGCGTACGGGGGACTAATGAAAAACTGTTTTTT
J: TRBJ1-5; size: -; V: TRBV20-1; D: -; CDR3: CSASRTGSANQPQHF; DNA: TGCAGTGCTAGCCGGACGGGCAGTGCTAATCAGCCCCAGCATTTT
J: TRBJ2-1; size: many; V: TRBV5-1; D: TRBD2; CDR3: CASSSGITGDEQFF; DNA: TGCGCCAGCAGTAGCGGGATCACCGGCGATGAGCAGTTCTTC
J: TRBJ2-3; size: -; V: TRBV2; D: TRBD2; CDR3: CASSSGISTDTQYF; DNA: TGTGCCAGCAGTAGCGGGATTAGCACAGATACGCAGTATTTT
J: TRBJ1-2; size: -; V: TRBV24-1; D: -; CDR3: CATSDYRDDGYTF; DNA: TGTGCCACCAGTGATTACAGGGATGACGGCTACACCTTC
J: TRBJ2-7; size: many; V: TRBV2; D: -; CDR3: CASRAKGGNSYEQYF; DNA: TGTGCCAGCAGGGCCAAGGGCGGGAACTCCTACGAGCAGTACTTC
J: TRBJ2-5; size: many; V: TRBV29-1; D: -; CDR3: CSGAHETQYF; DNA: TGCAGCGGGGCTCACGAGACCCAGTACTTC
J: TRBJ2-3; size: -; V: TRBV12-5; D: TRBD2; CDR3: CASGLGGLAGGTQYF; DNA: TGTGCTAGTGGTTTGGGTGGGCTAGCGGGGGGTACGCAGTATTTT
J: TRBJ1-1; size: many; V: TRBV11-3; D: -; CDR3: CASSLDGPSTEAFF; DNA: TGTGCCAGCAGCTTAGATGGTCCAAGTACTGAAGCTTTCTTT
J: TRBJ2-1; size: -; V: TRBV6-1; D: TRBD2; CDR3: CASTRGGKHEQFF; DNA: TGTGCCAGCACTCGGGGGGGGAAACATGAGCAGTTCTTC
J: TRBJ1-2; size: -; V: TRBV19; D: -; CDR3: CASSGQGYGYTF; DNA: TGTGCCAGTAGTGGGCAGGGCTATGGCTACACCTTC
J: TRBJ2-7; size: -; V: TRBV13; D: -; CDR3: CASSLSHSYEQYF; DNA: TGTGCCAGCAGCTTATCCCACTCCTACGAGCAGTACTTC
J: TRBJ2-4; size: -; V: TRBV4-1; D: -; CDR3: CASSQGQLGENIQYF; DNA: TGCGCCAGCAGCCAAGGACAGCTTGGTGAAAACATTCAGTACTTC